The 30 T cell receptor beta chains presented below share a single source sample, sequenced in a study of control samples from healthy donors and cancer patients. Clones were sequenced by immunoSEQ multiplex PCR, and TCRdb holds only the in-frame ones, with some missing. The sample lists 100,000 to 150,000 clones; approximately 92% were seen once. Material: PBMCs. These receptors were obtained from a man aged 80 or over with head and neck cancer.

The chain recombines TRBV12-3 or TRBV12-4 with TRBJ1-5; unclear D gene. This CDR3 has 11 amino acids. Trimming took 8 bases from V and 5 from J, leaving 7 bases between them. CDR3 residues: CASGLDQPQHF. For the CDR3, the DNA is TGTGCCAGCGGGCTAGATCAGCCCCAGCATTTT.

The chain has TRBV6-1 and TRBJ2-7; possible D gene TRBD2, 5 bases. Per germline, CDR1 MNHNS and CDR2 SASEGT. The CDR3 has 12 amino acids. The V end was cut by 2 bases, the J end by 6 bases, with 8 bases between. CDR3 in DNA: TGTGCCAGCAGTGAAAAAGGAGGCGAGCAGTACTTC. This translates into CASSEKGGEQYF.

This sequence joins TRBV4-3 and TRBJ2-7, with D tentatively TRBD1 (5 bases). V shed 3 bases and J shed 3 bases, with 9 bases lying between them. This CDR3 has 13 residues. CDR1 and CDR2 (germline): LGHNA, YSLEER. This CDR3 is CASSHGQGYEQYF. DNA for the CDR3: TGCGCCAGCAGCCACGGGCAGGGCTACGAGCAGTACTTC.

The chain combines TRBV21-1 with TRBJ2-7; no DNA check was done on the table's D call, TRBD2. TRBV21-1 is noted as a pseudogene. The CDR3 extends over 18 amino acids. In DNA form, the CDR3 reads TGTGCCAGCAGCAAGCGTCGGGCTAGCGGGACACCACGGGGCGAGCAGTACTTC. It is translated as CASSKRRASGTPRGEQYF.

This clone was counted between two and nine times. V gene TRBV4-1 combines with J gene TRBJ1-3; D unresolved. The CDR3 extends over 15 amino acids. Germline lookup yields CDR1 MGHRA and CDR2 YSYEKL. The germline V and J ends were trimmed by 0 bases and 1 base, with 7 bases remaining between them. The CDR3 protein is CASSQDPASGNTIYF. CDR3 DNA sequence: TGCGCCAGCAGCCAAGATCCGGCTTCTGGAAACACCATATATTTT.

CDR3 nucleotides: TGTGCCAGCAGTTTGGGACAGGGGTCTGAAGCTTTCTTT. Translating it yields CASSLGQGSEAFF. The V and J genes are TRBV12-3 or TRBV12-4 and TRBJ1-1, with TRBD1 matching over 10 bases. Trimming took 3 bases from V and 6 from J; bases not matched to a gene: 1. The CDR3 runs 13 residues.

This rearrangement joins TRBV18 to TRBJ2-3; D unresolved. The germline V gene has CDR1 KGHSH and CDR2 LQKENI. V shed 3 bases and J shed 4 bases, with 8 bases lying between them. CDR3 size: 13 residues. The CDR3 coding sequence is TGTGCCAGCTCACCTCGGAGACCAGATACGCAGTATTTT. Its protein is CASSPRRPDTQYF.

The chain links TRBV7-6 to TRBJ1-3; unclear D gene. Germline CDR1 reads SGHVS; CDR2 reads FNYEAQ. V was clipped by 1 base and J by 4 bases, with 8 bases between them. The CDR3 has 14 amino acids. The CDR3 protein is CASSLGTLGNTIYF. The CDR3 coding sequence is TGTGCCAGCAGCTTAGGGACTTTAGGAAACACCATATATTTT. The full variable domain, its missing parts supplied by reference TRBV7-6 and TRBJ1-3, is GAGVSQSPRYKVTKRGQDVALRCDPISGHVSLYWYRQALGQGPEFLTYFNYEAQQDKSGLPNDRFSAERPEGSISTLTIQRTEQRDSAMYRCASSLGTLGNTIYFGEGSWLTVV.

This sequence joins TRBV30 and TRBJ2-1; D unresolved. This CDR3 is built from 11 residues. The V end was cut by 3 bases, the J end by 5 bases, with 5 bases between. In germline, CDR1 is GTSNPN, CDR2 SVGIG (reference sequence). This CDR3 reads CAWSLNNEQFF. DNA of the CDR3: TGTGCCTGGAGCCTTAACAATGAGCAGTTCTTC.

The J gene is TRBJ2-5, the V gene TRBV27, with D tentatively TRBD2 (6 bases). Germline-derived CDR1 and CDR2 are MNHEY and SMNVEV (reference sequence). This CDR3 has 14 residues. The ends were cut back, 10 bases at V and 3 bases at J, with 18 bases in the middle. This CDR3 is CATSRKRAEETQYF. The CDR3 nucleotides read TGTGCCACCAGCCGTAAGCGGGCCGAAGAGACCCAGTACTTC.

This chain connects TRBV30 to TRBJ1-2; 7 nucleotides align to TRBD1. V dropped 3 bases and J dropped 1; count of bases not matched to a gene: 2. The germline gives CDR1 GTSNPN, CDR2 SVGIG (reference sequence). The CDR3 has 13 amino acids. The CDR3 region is CAWRTGRNYGYTF. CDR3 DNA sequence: TGTGCCTGGAGGACAGGGCGTAACTATGGCTACACCTTC.

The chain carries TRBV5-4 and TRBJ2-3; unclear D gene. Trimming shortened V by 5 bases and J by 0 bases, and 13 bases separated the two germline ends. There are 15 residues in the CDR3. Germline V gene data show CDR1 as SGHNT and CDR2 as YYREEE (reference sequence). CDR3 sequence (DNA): TGTGCCAGCAGTCGGGCGTACGGCAGCACAGATACGCAGTATTTT. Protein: CASSRAYGSTDTQYF.

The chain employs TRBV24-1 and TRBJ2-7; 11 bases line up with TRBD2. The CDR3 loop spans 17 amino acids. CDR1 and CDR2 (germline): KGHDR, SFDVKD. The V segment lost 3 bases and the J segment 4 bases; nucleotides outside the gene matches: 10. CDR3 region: CATSDGPTSGVTYEQYF. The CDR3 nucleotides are TGTGCCACCAGTGATGGGCCGACTAGCGGGGTGACTTACGAGCAGTACTTC.

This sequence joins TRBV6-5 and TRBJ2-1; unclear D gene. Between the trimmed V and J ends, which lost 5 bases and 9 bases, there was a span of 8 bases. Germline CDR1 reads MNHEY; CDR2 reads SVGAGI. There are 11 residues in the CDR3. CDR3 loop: CASSRSIEQFF. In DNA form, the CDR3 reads TGTGCCAGCAGTCGCTCTATTGAGCAGTTCTTC.

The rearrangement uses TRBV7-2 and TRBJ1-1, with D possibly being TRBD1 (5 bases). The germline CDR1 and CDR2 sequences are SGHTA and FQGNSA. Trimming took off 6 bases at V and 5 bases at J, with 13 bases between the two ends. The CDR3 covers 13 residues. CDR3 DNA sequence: TGTGCCAGCAGAGATTTCGGGGGTACTGAAGCTTTCTTT. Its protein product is CASRDFGGTEAFF.

CDR3 DNA sequence: TGCAGTGCAGCCCTATCTAGGACCCAGTACTTC. Translation gives CSAALSRTQYF. The chain has TRBV20-1 and TRBJ2-5; D remains ambiguous. Germline CDR1 and CDR2: DFQATT and SNEGSKA (reference sequence). With 6 bases removed from V and 7 bases from J, the gap between germline ends came to 12 bases. This CDR3 comprises 11 residues.

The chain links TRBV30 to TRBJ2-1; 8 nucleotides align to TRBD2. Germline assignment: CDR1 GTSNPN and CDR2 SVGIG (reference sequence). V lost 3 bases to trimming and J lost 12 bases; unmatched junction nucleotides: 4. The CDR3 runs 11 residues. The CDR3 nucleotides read TGTGCCTGGAGCGGGAGGGACGTGCAGTTCTTC. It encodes CAWSGRDVQFF.

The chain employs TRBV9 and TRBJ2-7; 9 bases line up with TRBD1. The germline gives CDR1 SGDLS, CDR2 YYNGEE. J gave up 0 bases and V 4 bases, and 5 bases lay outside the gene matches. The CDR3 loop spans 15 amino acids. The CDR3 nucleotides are TGTGCCAGCAGCCCAGACAGGGGGAGCTCCTACGAGCAGTACTTC. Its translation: CASSPDRGSSYEQYF.

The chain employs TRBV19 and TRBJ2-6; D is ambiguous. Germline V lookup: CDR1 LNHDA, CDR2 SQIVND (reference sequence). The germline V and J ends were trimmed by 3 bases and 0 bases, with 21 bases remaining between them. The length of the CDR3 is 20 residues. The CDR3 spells CASSIRVGQLSSSGANVLTF. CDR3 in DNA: TGTGCCAGTAGTATTAGAGTGGGCCAGCTTTCTAGCTCTGGGGCCAACGTCCTGACTTTC. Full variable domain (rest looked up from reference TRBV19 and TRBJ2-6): DGGITQSPKYLFRKEGQNVTLSCEQNLNHDAMYWYRQDPGQGLRLIYYSQIVNDFQKGDIAEGYSVSREKKESFPLTVTSAQKNPTAFYLCASSIRVGQLSSSGANVLTFGAGSRLTVL.

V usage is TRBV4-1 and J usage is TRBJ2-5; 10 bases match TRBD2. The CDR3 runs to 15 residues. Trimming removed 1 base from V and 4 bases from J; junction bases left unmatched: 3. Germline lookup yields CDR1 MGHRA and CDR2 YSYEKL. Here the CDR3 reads CASSQVERGGETQYF. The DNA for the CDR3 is TGCGCCAGCAGCCAAGTGGAGCGGGGGGGAGAGACCCAGTACTTC.

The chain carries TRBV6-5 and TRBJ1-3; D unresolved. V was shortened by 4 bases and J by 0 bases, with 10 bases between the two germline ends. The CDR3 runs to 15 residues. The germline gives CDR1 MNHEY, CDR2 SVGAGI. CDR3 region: CASSFHRSSGNTIYF. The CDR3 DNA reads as TGTGCCAGCAGTTTTCACCGAAGCTCTGGAAACACCATATATTTT.

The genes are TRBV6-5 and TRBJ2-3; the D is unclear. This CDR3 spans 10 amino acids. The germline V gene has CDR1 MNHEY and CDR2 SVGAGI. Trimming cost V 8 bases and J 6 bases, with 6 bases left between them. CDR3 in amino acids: CASGRDTQYF. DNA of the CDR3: TGTGCCAGCGGCAGGGATACGCAGTATTTT.

The CDR3 DNA reads as TGCGCCAGCAGCCTACTTCTGCGGGGGGGCTACGAGCAGTACTTC. Its translation is CASSLLLRGGYEQYF. The chain combines TRBV4-3 with TRBJ2-7; TRBD2 matches at 9 bases. V gave up 4 bases and J gave up 3 bases; unmatched junction bases: 7. Germline-derived CDR1 and CDR2 are LGHNA and YSLEER. This CDR3 has 15 residues.

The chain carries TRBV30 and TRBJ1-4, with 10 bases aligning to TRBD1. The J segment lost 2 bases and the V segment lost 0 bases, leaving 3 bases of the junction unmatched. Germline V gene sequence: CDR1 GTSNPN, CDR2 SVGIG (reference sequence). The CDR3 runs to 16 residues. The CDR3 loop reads CAWSVGDRGTNEKLFF. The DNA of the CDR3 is TGTGCCTGGAGTGTGGGGGACAGGGGTACTAATGAAAAACTGTTTTTT.

CDR3 protein: CASSYGQGGQPQHF. The CDR3, as DNA: TGTGCCAGCAGTTACGGGCAGGGAGGGCAGCCCCAGCATTTT. The V gene is TRBV6-6, the J gene TRBJ1-5, with a possible D match to TRBD1 (5 bases). With 2 bases removed from V and 7 bases from J, the gap between germline ends came to 12 bases. The germline gives CDR1 MNHNY, CDR2 SVGAGI (reference sequence). The CDR3 extends over 14 amino acids.

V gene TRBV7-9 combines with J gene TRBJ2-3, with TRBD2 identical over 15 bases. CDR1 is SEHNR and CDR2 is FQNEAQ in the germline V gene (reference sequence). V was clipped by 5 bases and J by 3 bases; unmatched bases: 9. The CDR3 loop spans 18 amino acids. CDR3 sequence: CASSSGLAGGPRTDTQYF. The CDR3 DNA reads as TGTGCCAGCAGCAGCGGACTAGCGGGAGGGCCGCGAACAGATACGCAGTATTTT.

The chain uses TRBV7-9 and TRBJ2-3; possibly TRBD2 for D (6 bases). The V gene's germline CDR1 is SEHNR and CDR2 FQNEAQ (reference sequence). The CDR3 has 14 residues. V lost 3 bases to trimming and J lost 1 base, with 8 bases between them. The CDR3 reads CASSLAGRTDTQYF. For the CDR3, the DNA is TGTGCCAGCAGCTTGGCGGGACGCACAGATACGCAGTATTTT.

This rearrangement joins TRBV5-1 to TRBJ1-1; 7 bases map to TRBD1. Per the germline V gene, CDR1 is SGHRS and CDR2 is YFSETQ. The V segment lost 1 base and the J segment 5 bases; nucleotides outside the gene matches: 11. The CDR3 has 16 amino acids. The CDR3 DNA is TGCGCCAGCAGCTTGATAGGTCGGGACAGCATTACTGAAGCTTTCTTT. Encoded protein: CASSLIGRDSITEAFF.

This chain's CDR3 is CASSGQLQETQYF. CDR3 sequence (DNA): TGTGCCAGCAGCGGACAGCTGCAAGAGACCCAGTACTTC. The rearrangement uses TRBV6-5 and TRBJ2-5, with TRBD1 as a possible D gene (6 bases). The CDR3 consists of 13 residues. Germline CDR1 is MNHEY and CDR2 is SVGAGI. Trimming removed 6 bases from V and 2 bases from J, with 10 bases in between.

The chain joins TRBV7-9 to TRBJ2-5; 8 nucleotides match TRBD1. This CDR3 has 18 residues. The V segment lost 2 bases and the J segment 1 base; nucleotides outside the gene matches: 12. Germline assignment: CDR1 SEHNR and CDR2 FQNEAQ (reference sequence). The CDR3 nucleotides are TGTGCCAGCAGCTTACGATCTCAGGGGGCCGACCTCCAAGAGACCCAGTACTTC. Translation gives CASSLRSQGADLQETQYF.